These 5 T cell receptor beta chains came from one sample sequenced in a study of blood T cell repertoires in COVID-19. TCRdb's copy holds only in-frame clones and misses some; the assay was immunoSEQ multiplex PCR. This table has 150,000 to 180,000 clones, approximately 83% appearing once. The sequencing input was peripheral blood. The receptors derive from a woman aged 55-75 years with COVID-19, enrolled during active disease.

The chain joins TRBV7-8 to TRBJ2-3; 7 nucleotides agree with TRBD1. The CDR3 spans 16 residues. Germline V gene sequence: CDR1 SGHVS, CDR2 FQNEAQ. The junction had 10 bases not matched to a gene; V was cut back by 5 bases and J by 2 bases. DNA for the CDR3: TGTGCCAGCAGCCCTCGGGACAGCCGACCCACAGATACGCAGTATTTT. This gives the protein CASSPRDSRPTDTQYF.

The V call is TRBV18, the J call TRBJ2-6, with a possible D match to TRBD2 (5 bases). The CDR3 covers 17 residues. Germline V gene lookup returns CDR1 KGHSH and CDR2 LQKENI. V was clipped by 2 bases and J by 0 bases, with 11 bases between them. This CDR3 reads CASSPDGLGSGANVLTF. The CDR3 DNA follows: TGTGCCAGCTCACCAGACGGACTGGGCTCTGGGGCCAACGTCCTGACTTTC.

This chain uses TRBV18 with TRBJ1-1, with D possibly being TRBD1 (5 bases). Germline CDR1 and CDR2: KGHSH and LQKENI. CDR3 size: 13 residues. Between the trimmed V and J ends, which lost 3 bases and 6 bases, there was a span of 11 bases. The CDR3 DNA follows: TGTGCCAGCTCACCCAGAGGGGAGGCTGAAGCTTTCTTT. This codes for CASSPRGEAEAFF.

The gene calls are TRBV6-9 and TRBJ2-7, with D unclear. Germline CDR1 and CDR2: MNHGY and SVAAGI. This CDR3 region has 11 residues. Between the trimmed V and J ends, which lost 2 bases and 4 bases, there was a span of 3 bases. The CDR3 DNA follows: TGTGCCAGCAGTTATCCGTACGAGCAGTACGTC. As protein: CASSYPYEQYV.

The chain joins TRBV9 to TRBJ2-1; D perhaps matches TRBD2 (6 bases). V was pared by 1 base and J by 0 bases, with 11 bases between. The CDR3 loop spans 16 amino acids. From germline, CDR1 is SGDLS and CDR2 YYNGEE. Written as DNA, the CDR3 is TGTGCCAGCAGCGTATCGGCGGGGAGCTCCTACAATGAGCAGTTCTTC. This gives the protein CASSVSAGSSYNEQFF.